The 17 T cell receptor beta chains listed next were all sequenced from one sample in a study of chemoradiotherapy in HPV16-positive cancers. TCRdb keeps only in-frame clones here, not all; method: immunoSEQ multiplex PCR. The profile shows about 1,500 clones, roughly 82% of them singletons. The source material was tumor tissue, sampled from a patient who underwent chemoradiotherapy. These TCRs come from a human donor with HPV-associated anogenital cancer.

This clone was picked up a small number of times. This chain links TRBV5-4 with TRBJ2-1; 7 nucleotides match TRBD1. The junction had 6 bases not matched to a gene; V was cut back by 0 bases and J by 9 bases. CDR1 is SGHNT, CDR2 YYREEE, per germline (reference sequence). This CDR3 region has 14 residues. The CDR3 spells CASSLDPRTGEQFF. The DNA of the CDR3 is TGTGCCAGCAGCTTGGACCCCAGGACAGGTGAGCAGTTCTTC.

This chain uses TRBV7-8 with TRBJ1-3, with D tentatively TRBD1 (5 bases). Germline lookup yields CDR1 SGHVS and CDR2 FQNEAQ. The V and J ends lost 5 bases and 5 bases respectively, with 13 bases between them. CDR3 length: 14 residues. CDR3 DNA: TGTGCCAGCAGCCAAGCGGGGGGAAGAAACACCATATATTTT. This gives the protein CASSQAGGRNTIYF.

The chain is built from TRBV5-1 and TRBJ2-1; possibly TRBD1 for D (6 bases). Looked up from germline, CDR1 is SGHRS and CDR2 is YFSETQ. The CDR3 loop spans 13 amino acids. Trimming took 3 bases from V and 10 from J, leaving 14 bases between them. The DNA for the CDR3 is TGCGCCAGCAGCTCGACAGGAGTGAGGGAGCAGTTCTTC. Its translation: CASSSTGVREQFF.

This clone was counted once. The rearrangement joins TRBV6-4 to TRBJ2-3; D gene uncertain. The CDR3 sequence is 14 residues long. Trimming took off 5 bases at V and 6 bases at J, with 15 bases between the two ends. Germline loops: CDR1 MRHNA, CDR2 SNTAGT. The chain's CDR3 is CASSPGLGSDTQYF. The CDR3 coding sequence is TGTGCCAGCAGTCCCGGTCTGGGTTCGGATACGCAGTATTTT.

The chain joins TRBV29-1 to TRBJ2-2, with 11 bases fitting TRBD2. The germline V gene encodes CDR1 SQVTM and CDR2 ANQGSEA. Unmatched junction bases numbered 4, after V lost 6 bases and J lost 7 bases. The CDR3 totals 13 residues. In nucleotides, the CDR3 is TGCAGCGTCACACTAGCGGGGGTCGGGGAGCTGTTTTTT. Protein: CSVTLAGVGELFF.

The genes are TRBV19 and TRBJ2-3; 10 positions agree with TRBD2. CDR1 is LNHDA and CDR2 is SQIVND in the germline V gene (reference sequence). The V gene end was trimmed by 4 bases and the J gene end by 12 bases; junction bases not matched to a gene: 4. The CDR3 is made up of 12 amino acids. CDR3 sequence reads: CASSKRGGRQYF. DNA for the CDR3: TGTGCCAGTAGTAAGCGGGGGGGCCGTCAGTATTTT. The full variable domain, in which reference TRBV19 and TRBJ2-3 provide the parts outside the CDR3, is DGGITQSPKYLFRKEGQNVTLSCEQNLNHDAMYWYRQDPGQGLRLIYYSQIVNDFQKGDIAEGYSVSREKKESFPLTVTSAQKNPTAFYLCASSKRGGRQYFGPGTRLTVL.

The chain uses TRBV6-6 and TRBJ2-3, with D possibly TRBD2 on 6 matching bases. The ends were cut back, 5 bases at V and 1 base at J, with 13 bases in the middle. CDR1 and CDR2 (germline): MNHNY, SVGAGI (reference sequence). The CDR3 length is 15 residues. This chain's CDR3 is CASSQRRDRTDTQYF. The DNA of the CDR3 is TGTGCCAGCAGTCAAAGGCGGGACCGCACAGATACGCAGTATTTT.

This clone is a singleton in its sample. The chain employs TRBV7-8 and TRBJ1-1; unclear D gene. Germline CDR1 SGHVS, CDR2 FQNEAQ. The V end was cut by 0 bases, the J end by 6 bases, with 11 bases between. CDR3 size: 14 residues. The CDR3 region has the DNA TGTGCCAGCAGCTTAGCATGGGGAGGCCCTGAAGCTTTCTTT. Its translation: CASSLAWGGPEAFF.

The chain combines TRBV2 with TRBJ2-7; tentatively, D is TRBD2 (7 bases). The V end was cut by 0 bases, the J end by 0 bases, with 24 bases between. The CDR3 totals 20 residues. Germline-derived CDR1 and CDR2 are SNHLY and FYNNEI. The CDR3 DNA sequence: TGTGCCAGCAGTGAAGCTGGGGCCGGTAGGGGGGGTTTGAGCTCCTACGAGCAGTACTTC. Its translation is CASSEAGAGRGGLSSYEQYF. The whole variable domain, remainder taken from reference TRBV2 and TRBJ2-7, is EPEVTQTPSHQVTQMGQEVILRCVPISNHLYFYWYRQILGQKVEFLVSFYNNEISEKSEIFDDQFSVERPDGSNFTLKIRSTKLEDSAMYFCASSEAGAGRGGLSSYEQYFGPGTRLTVT.

The chain recombines TRBV7-2 with TRBJ2-3; 12 bases fit TRBD2. The CDR3 has 17 residues. V lost 4 bases and J lost 2; bases outside the gene matches: 7. Per germline, CDR1 SGHTA and CDR2 FQGNSA. The CDR3 DNA reads TGTGCCAGCAGCTCGACCCTAGCGGGGGGGCCCACAGATACGCAGTATTTT. It yields the protein CASSSTLAGGPTDTQYF.

The chain is built from TRBV7-2 and TRBJ1-5; D is perhaps TRBD1 (6 bases). Germline V gene lookup returns CDR1 SGHTA and CDR2 FQGNSA. The V and J ends lost 5 bases and 7 bases respectively, with 12 bases between them. This CDR3 is 13 amino acids long. CDR3 residues: CASSPNRDQPQHF. CDR3 bases: TGTGCCAGCAGCCCAAACAGGGACCAGCCCCAGCATTTT. Combining the CDR3 with reference TRBV7-2 and TRBJ1-5 gives the whole variable domain GAGVSQSPSNKVTEKGKDVELRCDPISGHTALYWYRQSLGQGLEFLIYFQGNSAPDKSGLPSDRFSAERTGGSVSTLTIQRTQQEDSAVYLCASSPNRDQPQHFGDGTRLSIL.

The chain joins TRBV6-7 to TRBJ1-6; D may be TRBD1 (6 bases). TRBV6-7 is an ORF; its function is uncertain. Deletions cut 4 bases from V and 5 bases from J, with 15 bases between. The CDR3 has 16 amino acids. This CDR3 is CASSSPGVADNSPLHF. CDR3 in DNA: TGTGCCAGCAGTTCTCCAGGGGTGGCGGATAATTCACCCCTCCACTTT.

This clone was recorded a few times. The genes are TRBV6-1 and TRBJ2-7; 13 bases align to TRBD2. This CDR3 has 15 residues. The germline gives CDR1 MNHNS, CDR2 SASEGT. V was pared by 6 bases and J by 2 bases, with 4 bases of the junction left unmatched. CDR3 DNA: TGTGCCAGCAGCCGCGGACTAGCGGGAGCCTACGAGCAGTACGTC. Translating gives CASSRGLAGAYEQYV.

This chain uses TRBV2 with TRBJ2-3, with 11 bases matching TRBD1. This CDR3 is built from 16 residues. Germline V lookup: CDR1 SNHLY, CDR2 FYNNEI. V shed 6 bases and J 2 bases; nucleotides not matched to a gene: 7. Here the CDR3 reads CASRGGQGVATDTQYF. The CDR3 DNA reads TGTGCCAGCAGGGGGGGACAGGGGGTCGCCACAGATACGCAGTATTTT.

The chain joins TRBV28 to TRBJ2-7; D tentatively reads TRBD1 or TRBD2 (6 bases each). This CDR3 comprises 17 residues. V was trimmed by 6 bases and J by 0 bases, leaving 21 bases between them. From germline, CDR1 is MDHEN and CDR2 SYDVKM. Here the CDR3 reads CASSLAGGRALSYEQYV. CDR3 nucleotides: TGTGCCAGCAGCCTCGCTGGGGGGCGGGCGCTCTCCTACGAGCAGTACGTC.

This chain links TRBV10-2 with TRBJ2-1; 7 bases align to TRBD2. With V trimmed by 7 bases and J by 9 bases, 6 bases remained unmatched. Germline V gives CDR1 WSHSY, CDR2 SAAADI. The CDR3 is made up of 12 amino acids. The DNA of the CDR3 is TGCGCCAGCAACCCAGCGGGGCGTGAGCAGTTCTTC. Translation: CASNPAGREQFF.

The rearrangement links TRBV7-8 to TRBJ2-5; 8 nucleotides line up with TRBD1. The CDR3 consists of 16 residues. V dropped 2 bases and J dropped 4; count of bases not matched to a gene: 9. In germline, CDR1 is SGHVS, CDR2 FQNEAQ. CDR3 DNA: TGTGCCAGCAGCTTACGAGGGCAGGGGGCGGGAGAGACCCAGTACTTC. Protein sequence: CASSLRGQGAGETQYF.